Listed below are T cell receptor beta chains from one sample, sequenced in a study of beta chain features in type 1 diabetes. Only in-frame clones appear in the TCRdb table, and some are missing; sequencing was by immunoSEQ multiplex PCR. The sample has around 500,000 clones; roughly 31% are singletons. The specimen sequenced was naive CD4+ T cells from blood. The receptors originated from a man between 18 and 35 years old in good health. The CDR3 runs from the conserved cysteine through the conserved F or W. The D gene is left open where the match is weak. Some rows have no size entry. The others give once, few or many, or a class for an expanded clone.

d_call,v_call,j_call,clone_size,cdr3_aa,cdr3_nt
-,TRBV4-2,TRBJ2-7,-,CASSQVAYEQYF,TGTGCCAGCAGCCAAGTTGCCTACGAGCAGTACTTC
-,TRBV30,TRBJ2-2,-,CAWSVDDSNSRELFF,TGTGCCTGGAGTGTAGATGACAGCAATTCTAGGGAGCTGTTTTTT
-,TRBV30,TRBJ1-2,-,CACGIGYGYTF,TGTGCCTGCGGTATAGGCTATGGCTACACCTTC
TRBD1,TRBV29-1,TRBJ2-1,few,CSGGTGGIDEQFF,TGCAGCGGCGGGACAGGGGGTATCGATGAGCAGTTCTTC
TRBD1,TRBV28,TRBJ2-5,few,CASKTGEETQYF,TGTGCCAGCAAGACAGGGGAAGAGACCCAGTACTTC
-,TRBV9,TRBJ2-7,-,CASSVAALTGKEDEQYF,TGTGCCAGCAGCGTAGCGGCCCTCACAGGGAAAGAAGACGAGCAGTACTTC
TRBD2,TRBV30,TRBJ2-2,-,CAWSVLLAGGLNTGELFF,TGTGCCTGGAGTGTACTCCTAGCGGGAGGGCTGAACACCGGGGAGCTGTTTTTT
-,TRBV30,TRBJ2-7,-,CAWTRFLSYEQYF,TGTGCCTGGACCCGCTTTTTGTCCTACGAGCAGTACTTC
TRBD1,TRBV7-9,TRBJ1-1,-,CASSSPDRVFGGNTEAFF,TGTGCCAGCAGCTCGCCAGACAGGGTATTCGGTGGGAACACTGAAGCTTTCTTT
TRBD2,TRBV9,TRBJ2-1,few,CASSVGLAGIYNEQFF,TGTGCCAGCAGCGTAGGGTTAGCGGGAATTTACAATGAGCAGTTCTTC
TRBD2,TRBV4-1,TRBJ2-1,-,CASSLGTSGGYNEQFF,TGCGCCAGCAGCCTTGGGACTAGCGGGGGCTACAATGAGCAGTTCTTC
-,TRBV9,TRBJ2-3,-,CASSVVGTDTQYF,TGTGCCAGCAGCGTAGTGGGCACAGATACGCAGTATTTT
-,TRBV6-6,TRBJ2-7,-,CASSPDGSSYEQYF,TGTGCCAGCAGTCCTGACGGGAGCTCCTACGAGCAGTACTTC
TRBD1,TRBV5-1,TRBJ2-3,few,CASSFPGQGADTQYF,TGCGCCAGCAGCTTTCCGGGACAGGGAGCAGATACGCAGTATTTT
-,TRBV29-1,TRBJ2-5,-,CSVGLETQYF,TGCAGCGTTGGGTTGGAGACCCAGTACTTC
-,TRBV19,TRBJ2-1,-,CASSIERLRAEQFF,TGTGCCAGTAGTATAGAAAGACTTCGGGCTGAGCAGTTCTTC